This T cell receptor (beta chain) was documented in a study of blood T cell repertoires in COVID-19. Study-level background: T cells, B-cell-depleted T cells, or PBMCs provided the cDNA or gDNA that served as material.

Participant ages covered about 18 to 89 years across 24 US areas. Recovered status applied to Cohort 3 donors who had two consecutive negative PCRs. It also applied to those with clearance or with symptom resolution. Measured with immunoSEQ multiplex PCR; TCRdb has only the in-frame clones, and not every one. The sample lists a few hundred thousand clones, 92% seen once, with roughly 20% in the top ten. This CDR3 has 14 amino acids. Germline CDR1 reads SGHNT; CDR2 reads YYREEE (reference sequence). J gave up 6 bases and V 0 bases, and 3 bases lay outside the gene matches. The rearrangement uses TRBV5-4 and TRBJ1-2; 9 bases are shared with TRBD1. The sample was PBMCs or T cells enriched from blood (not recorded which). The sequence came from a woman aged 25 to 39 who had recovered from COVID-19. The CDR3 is CASSLDRGLDGYTF. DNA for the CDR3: TGTGCCAGCAGCTTGGACAGGGGGCTGGATGGCTACACCTTC.